A selection of T cell receptor beta chains follows, all from one sample in a study of shared clonotypes between healthy human individuals. The data were produced by immunoSEQ multiplex PCR, yet TCRdb's version contains in-frame clones alone and is incomplete. The repertoire has just over 2,000,000 clones, roughly 96% of them found once; the top ten carry roughly 0.13%. Material for sequencing was naive CD4+ T cells sorted from blood. Receptor source: a man aged 18 to 35 in good health. Both conserved end residues are part of each CDR3. A D gene is named only where the DNA matches it firmly. Not all rows give a size; the values are once, few, many and, for expanded clones, a class.

clone size	V gene	D gene	J gene	CDR3 length	CDR3 protein	CDR3 DNA
-	TRBV6-5	TRBD1	TRBJ1-6	14	CASSATGGDSPLHF	TGTGCCAGCAGCGCGACAGGGGGCGACTCACCCCTCCACTTT
-	TRBV6-5	TRBD1	TRBJ1-5	13	CASSGQANQPQHF	TGTGCCAGCAGTGGACAGGCCAATCAGCCCCAGCATTTT
-	TRBV5-1	TRBD2	TRBJ2-1	15	CASSPLAEKYNEQFF	TGCGCCAGCAGCCCACTAGCGGAAAAATACAATGAACAGTTCTTC
-	TRBV19	-	TRBJ2-7	15	CASSSRQGGTYEQYF	TGTGCCAGTAGTTCACGACAGGGAGGAACCTACGAGCAGTACTTC
-	TRBV28	-	TRBJ1-4	15	CASRPGTATNEKLFF	TGTGCCAGCAGACCCGGGACGGCAACTAATGAAAAACTGTTTTTT
-	TRBV6-5	TRBD1	TRBJ1-2	15	CASRLGGTGWNGYTF	TGTGCCAGCAGGCTCGGCGGGACAGGGTGGAACGGCTACACCTTC
-	TRBV5-1	-	TRBJ1-5	15	CASSPGGQFHQPQHF	TGCGCCAGCAGCCCGGGGGGACAATTCCATCAGCCCCAGCATTTT
-	TRBV5-1	TRBD1	TRBJ1-1	16	CASSFGQGRQNTEAFF	TGCGCCAGCAGCTTTGGACAGGGGCGACAGAACACTGAAGCTTTCTTT
once	TRBV7-9	-	TRBJ2-1	15	CASSLGTGLLNEQFF	TGTGCCAGCAGCCTAGGGACCGGACTCCTCAATGAGCAGTTCTTC
-	TRBV4-1	TRBD2	TRBJ2-5	16	CASSAGLAGGVGTQYF	TGCGCCAGCAGCGCCGGACTAGCGGGAGGGGTGGGGACCCAGTACTTC
once	TRBV7-7	-	TRBJ1-1	13	CASSLGRNTEAFF	TGTGCTAGCAGCTTAGGGAGGAACACTGAAGCTTTCTTT
-	TRBV2	-	TRBJ1-6	17	CASSPEQGTTYNSPLHF	TGTGCCAGCAGCCCCGAGCAGGGGACCACCTATAATTCACCCCTCCACTTT
-	TRBV5-4	TRBD1	TRBJ1-6	13	CASKGQGESPLHF	TGTGCCAGCAAGGGACAGGGAGAATCACCCCTCCACTTT
-	TRBV30	-	TRBJ2-5	13	CAWGISLGETQYF	TGTGCCTGGGGAATTTCATTGGGAGAGACCCAGTACTTC
-	TRBV5-1	TRBD1	TRBJ2-7	14	CASSQPGTERQQYF	TGCGCCAGCAGCCAGCCCGGGACAGAAAGGCAGCAGTACTTC
-	TRBV5-1	-	TRBJ2-7	14	CASSTDTQTYEQYF	TGCGCCAGCAGCACCGACACACAGACCTACGAGCAGTACTTC
-	TRBV6-6	-	TRBJ2-3	15	CASAAAATSTDTQYF	TGTGCCAGCGCGGCAGCGGCAACTAGCACAGATACGCAGTATTTT
once	TRBV10-1	-	TRBJ2-7	13	CATTRTATGEQYF	TGCGCCACCACCCGGACAGCCACCGGCGAGCAGTACTTC
-	TRBV11-2	-	TRBJ2-2	12	CASNLAAGELFF	TGTGCCAGCAACTTAGCGGCCGGGGAGCTGTTTTTT
few	TRBV18	-	TRBJ2-7	15	CASSPLGGSFGEQYF	TGTGCCAGCTCACCACTCGGAGGGAGTTTCGGCGAGCAGTACTTC
-	TRBV5-4	TRBD1	TRBJ1-6	18	CASSGPGTGSSYNSPLHF	TGTGCCAGCAGCGGTCCCGGGACAGGGAGCTCCTATAATTCACCCCTCCACTTT
-	TRBV9	-	TRBJ2-5	14	CASSTAGLEETQYF	TGTGCCAGCAGCACAGCAGGGCTCGAAGAGACCCAGTACTTC
-	TRBV25-1	-	TRBJ2-3	13	CASSESGTDTQYF	TGTGCCAGCAGTGAATCAGGGACAGATACGCAGTATTTT
-	TRBV18	-	TRBJ2-3	14	CASSPLGPRDTQYF	TGTGCCAGCTCACCACTGGGCCCAAGGGATACGCAGTATTTT
-	TRBV6-5	-	TRBJ2-7	15	CASSPPGTSLTEQYF	TGTGCCAGCAGTCCCCCCGGGACCTCTCTTACCGAGCAGTACTTC
-	TRBV2	-	TRBJ2-5	13	CASSGGQGETQYF	TGTGCCAGCAGCGGGGGTCAGGGAGAGACCCAGTACTTC
-	TRBV18	-	TRBJ2-7	12	CASSLDPYQQYF	TGTGCCAGCTCACTTGACCCTTACCAGCAGTACTTC
-	TRBV2	TRBD1	TRBJ1-4	14	CASSPDRGSEKLFF	TGTGCCAGCAGCCCGGACAGGGGAAGTGAAAAACTGTTTTTT
-	TRBV6-1	-	TRBJ2-7	15	CASSDLKTGNYEQYF	TGTGCCAGCAGTGACCTCAAGACAGGCAACTACGAGCAGTACTTC
-	TRBV2	-	TRBJ1-1	13	CASRPTLNTEAFF	TGTGCCAGCAGACCCACACTGAACACTGAAGCTTTCTTT
-	TRBV7-9	-	TRBJ1-1	14	CASSSTGLNTEAFF	TGTGCCAGCAGCTCGACAGGTCTGAACACTGAAGCTTTCTTT
-	TRBV6-1	-	TRBJ1-5	14	CASSESGQSGPQHF	TGTGCCAGCAGTGAGTCAGGTCAGTCGGGGCCCCAGCATTTT
-	TRBV27	-	TRBJ1-1	14	CASSLYRSNTEAFF	TGTGCCAGCAGTTTATACCGGTCGAACACTGAAGCTTTCTTT
few	TRBV6-1	TRBD1	TRBJ1-2	15	CASSPHSDRAGGYTF	TGTGCCAGCAGTCCCCACTCTGACAGGGCGGGTGGCTACACCTTC
-	TRBV11-3	TRBD1	TRBJ2-5	15	CASSKQGFKEETQYF	TGTGCCAGCAGCAAACAGGGGTTTAAGGAAGAGACCCAGTACTTC
-	TRBV7-9	TRBD1	TRBJ1-5	15	CASSRTGGVSQPQHF	TGTGCCAGCAGCCGGACAGGGGGCGTGAGTCAGCCCCAGCATTTT